This T cell receptor (beta chain) was recovered during a study of cytomegalovirus exposure and HLA in healthy donors. Study summary: It was reported in a later analysis that the 100 to 150 validation repertoires used the same platform as the approximately 620 first-cohort repertoires. Study observations and caveats: Among TCR sequences, most were rare, though some public TCRs appeared in many donors. The tendency of first-cohort TCR clusters to co-occur in the 120 validation repertoires was the finding of a later analysis.

Worth noting for this clone: Its specificity is unknown.

This CDR3 has 13 residues. The V gene end was trimmed by 7 bases and the J gene end by 5 bases; junction bases not matched to a gene: 8. Germline-derived CDR1 and CDR2 are SGHRS and YFSETQ. Repertoires were generated with immunoSEQ multiplex PCR, while TCRdb's copy carries only in-frame clones and drops some. This sample has under 400,000 clones, with about nine tenths found just once. The source of this sequence is a woman in her late teens or twenties in good health and CMV-seronegative. The sequenced material came from PBMCs. This rearrangement joins TRBV5-1 to TRBJ2-7; 8 positions agree with TRBD2. The DNA for the CDR3 is TGCGCCAGCTCCCGGGGGGGTACGCACGAGCAGTACTTC. Amino acid sequence: CASSRGGTHEQYF.